This TCR beta chain appears in the sequencing data of a study of shared clonotypes between healthy human individuals. Profiled with immunoSEQ multiplex PCR; TCRdb holds only in-frame clones, not every one. The sample lists around 1.5 million clones; around 98% were seen once. CDR3 length: 15 residues. Germline CDR1 MNHNS, CDR2 SASEGT. Trimming cost V 0 bases and J 3 bases; bases outside gene matches: 5. The chain has TRBV6-1 and TRBJ2-7, with 7 positions matching TRBD1. The sequence was obtained from a man aged 25-40 years in good health. Sequences were obtained from naive CD4+ T cells sorted from blood. Subset meaning: CD45RA+ positively selected. The CDR3 reads CASSEAGTEYYEQYF. In DNA form, the CDR3 reads TGTGCCAGCAGTGAAGCGGGGACAGAATACTACGAGCAGTACTTC.